Below are 4 T cell receptor beta chains sequenced from a single sample in a study of blood T cell repertoires in COVID-19 (dated by TCRdb to about 2020). The library was produced with the immunoSEQ multiplex PCR assay. This immuneACCESS table, as held by TCRdb, lists in-frame sequences with V and J called but not all clones. Of the missing ones, under half trace to an unresolved V gene in checked studies; the others have no known cause. Within this sample are about 160,000 clones, with approximately 80% of them counted one time only. The leading ten clones occupy approximately 10% of the sample. Sequencing input: peripheral blood. All receptors derive from a human donor in a cohort sampled during active COVID-19.

The count of this clone is one. The chain has TRBV6-5 and TRBJ2-7, with D perhaps matching TRBD2 (6 bases). The ends were cut back, 7 bases at V and 2 bases at J, with 12 bases in the middle. This CDR3 has 13 amino acids. Germline V gene sequence: CDR1 MNHEY, CDR2 SVGAGI. The CDR3 here is CASTLGGTYEQYF. In DNA, the CDR3 is TGTGCCAGCACACTCGGCGGGACCTACGAGCAGTACTTC.

The V and J genes are TRBV29-1 and TRBJ1-1; TRBD1 agrees at 11 bases. This CDR3 has 14 amino acids. The V and J ends lost 6 bases and 2 bases, in that order; junction bases with no gene match: 5. CDR1 and CDR2 (germline): SQVTM, ANQGSEA. Here the CDR3 reads CSVTDRGRNTEAFF. CDR3 coding DNA: TGCAGCGTAACGGACAGGGGGCGAAACACTGAAGCTTTCTTT.

The DNA for the CDR3 is TGTGCCAGCAGTCTCCAGGGGGTGGGTGAGCAGTTCTTC. Its translation is CASSLQGVGEQFF. The chain joins TRBV6-6 to TRBJ2-1; 7 bases fit TRBD1. Germline V gene lookup returns CDR1 MNHNY and CDR2 SVGAGI (reference sequence). J gave up 9 bases and V 5 bases, and 7 bases lay outside the gene matches. The length of the CDR3 is 13 residues.

The V and J genes are TRBV11-2 and TRBJ1-6, with D uncertain. Between the trimmed V and J ends, which lost 5 bases and 3 bases, there was a span of 11 bases. This CDR3 spans 15 amino acids. The germline V gene has CDR1 SGHAT and CDR2 FQNNGV. The CDR3 DNA sequence: TGTGCCAGCAGCCCGGCAGGCCTCTATAATTCACCCCTCCACTTT. Residues: CASSPAGLYNSPLHF.